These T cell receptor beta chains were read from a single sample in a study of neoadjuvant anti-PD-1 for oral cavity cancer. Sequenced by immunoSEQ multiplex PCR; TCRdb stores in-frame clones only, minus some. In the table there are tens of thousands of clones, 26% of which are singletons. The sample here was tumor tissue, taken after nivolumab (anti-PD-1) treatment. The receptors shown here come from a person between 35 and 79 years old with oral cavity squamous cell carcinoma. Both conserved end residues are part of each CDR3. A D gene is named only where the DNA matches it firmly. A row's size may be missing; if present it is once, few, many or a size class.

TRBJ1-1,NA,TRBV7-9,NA,CASSLFTGDTEAFF,TGTGCCAGCAGCTTGTTTACGGGGGACACTGAAGCTTTCTTT
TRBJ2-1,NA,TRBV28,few,CASRSHEQFF,TGTGCCAGTCGTTCGCATGAGCAGTTCTTC
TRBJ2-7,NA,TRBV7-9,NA,CASSLAGATYEQYF,TGTGCCAGCAGCTTAGCAGGGGCAACCTACGAGCAGTACTTC
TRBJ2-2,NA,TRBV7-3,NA,CASSLTGTRTGELFF,TGTGCCAGCAGCTTAACCGGGACCCGCACCGGGGAGCTGTTTTTT
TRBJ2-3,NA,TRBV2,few,CASSEVVSTDTQYF,TGTGCCAGCAGTGAAGTGGTCAGCACAGATACGCAGTATTTT
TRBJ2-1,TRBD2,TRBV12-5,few,CASGLGLADGNEQFF,TGTGCTAGTGGTTTGGGACTAGCGGACGGTAATGAGCAGTTCTTC
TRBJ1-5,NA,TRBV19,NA,CASNGRRDGNQPQHF,TGTGCCAGTAATGGCCGTAGAGATGGCAATCAGCCCCAGCATTTT
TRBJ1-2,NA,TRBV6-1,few,CASSEQGDYGYTF,TGTGCCAGCAGTGAACAGGGTGACTATGGCTACACCTTC
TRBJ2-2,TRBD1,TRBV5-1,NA,CASSGTGGHLGTGELFF,TGCGCCAGCAGCGGGACAGGGGGCCACCTGGGGACCGGGGAGCTGTTTTTT
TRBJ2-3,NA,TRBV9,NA,CASSASGTDTQYF,TGTGCCAGCAGCGCTAGCGGCACAGATACGCAGTATTTT
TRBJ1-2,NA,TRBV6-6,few,CASSARTEYYGYTF,TGTGCCAGCAGTGCCCGGACGGAATACTATGGCTACACCTTC
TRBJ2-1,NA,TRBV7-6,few,CASSLDEGEAAEQFF,TGTGCCAGCAGCTTAGATGAGGGTGAAGCGGCTGAGCAGTTCTTC
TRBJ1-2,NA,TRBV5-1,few,CASNWEGFDYGYTF,TGCGCCAGCAACTGGGAGGGATTCGACTATGGCTACACCTTC
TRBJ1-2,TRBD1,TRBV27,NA,CASSLKGQSPRDYGYTF,TGTGCCAGCAGTTTAAAGGGACAGAGTCCACGGGACTATGGCTACACCTTC
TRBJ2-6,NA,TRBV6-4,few,CASSDGLALQLRVLKANVLTF,TGTGCCAGCAGTGACGGGCTGGCGCTCCAGCTGAGAGTTCTGAAGGCCAACGTCCTGACTTTC
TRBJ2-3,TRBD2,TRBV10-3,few,CATQTSGQRDTQYF,TGTGCCACGCAGACTAGCGGGCAGAGAGATACGCAGTATTTT
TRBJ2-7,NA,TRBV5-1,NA,CASRATEAKFYEQYF,TGCGCCAGCAGGGCCACAGAGGCCAAATTCTACGAGCAGTACTTC
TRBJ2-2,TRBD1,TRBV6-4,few,CASSSGQDTGELFF,TGTGCCAGCAGTTCGGGACAGGACACCGGGGAGCTGTTTTTT
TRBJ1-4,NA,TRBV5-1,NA,CASSLRARTDPAATNEKLFF,TGCGCCAGCAGCTTGAGGGCCCGGACGGACCCAGCCGCAACTAATGAAAAACTGTTTTTT
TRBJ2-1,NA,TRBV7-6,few,CASSFRGLPSDEQFF,TGTGCCAGCAGCTTTAGGGGACTGCCGTCGGATGAGCAGTTCTTC
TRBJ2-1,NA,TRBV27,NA,CASSYGRSGIYNEQFF,TGTGCCAGCAGTTATGGGCGGTCGGGGATATACAATGAGCAGTTCTTC
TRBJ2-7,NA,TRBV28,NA,CALIPAGSVGYEQYF,TGTGCCCTCATTCCCGCGGGGAGTGTGGGTTACGAGCAGTACTTC
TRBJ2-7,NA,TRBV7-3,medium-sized,CASSLTPGSVYEQYF,TGTGCCAGCAGCCTTACCCCAGGGAGTGTCTACGAGCAGTACTTC
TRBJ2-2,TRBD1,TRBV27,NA,CASSRQGLAGELFF,TGTGCCAGCAGTCGACAGGGGCTAGCCGGGGAGCTGTTTTTT
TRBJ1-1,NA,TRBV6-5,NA,CASSYRTENTEAFF,TGTGCCAGCAGTTACCGGACAGAGAACACTGAAGCTTTCTTT
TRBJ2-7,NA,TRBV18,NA,CASSPRDIHEQYF,TGTGCCAGCTCACCAAGGGACATCCACGAGCAGTACTTC
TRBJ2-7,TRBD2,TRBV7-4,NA,CASSLVASGFTYEQYF,TGTGCCAGCAGCTTAGTGGCTAGCGGGTTCACCTACGAGCAGTACTTC
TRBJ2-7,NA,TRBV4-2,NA,CASSLTSGTGLLEQYF,TGTGCCAGCAGCCTTACGTCCGGGACTGGGCTCCTCGAGCAGTACTTC
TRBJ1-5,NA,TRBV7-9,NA,CASSPGTANQPQHF,TGTGCCAGCAGCCCTGGGACCGCCAATCAGCCCCAGCATTTT
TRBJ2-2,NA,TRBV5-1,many,CASSLDVTPNAGELFF,TGCGCCAGCAGCTTGGATGTGACCCCTAACGCGGGGGAGCTGTTTTTT
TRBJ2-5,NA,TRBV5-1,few,CASSPRLERETQYF,TGCGCCAGCAGCCCCCGTCTCGAACGGGAGACCCAGTACTTC
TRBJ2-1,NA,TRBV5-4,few,CASSLDSYNEQFF,TGTGCCAGCAGCTTGGACAGCTACAATGAGCAGTTCTTC
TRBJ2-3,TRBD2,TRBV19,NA,CASTDQASGRADTQYF,TGTGCCAGTACCGATCAGGCTAGCGGGAGAGCAGATACGCAGTATTTT
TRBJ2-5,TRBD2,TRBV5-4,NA,CASSFSGGTQETQYF,TGTGCCAGCAGCTTTAGCGGGGGCACCCAAGAGACCCAGTACTTC
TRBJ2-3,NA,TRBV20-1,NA,CSARHRDTQYF,TGCAGTGCTAGACACCGAGATACGCAGTATTTT
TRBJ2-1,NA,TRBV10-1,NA,CASSKTENNEQFF,TGCGCCAGCAGTAAGACAGAAAACAATGAGCAGTTCTTC
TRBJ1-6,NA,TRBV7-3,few,CASSFLGAGNNSPLHF,TGTGCCAGCAGCTTCCTGGGGGCAGGTAATAATTCACCCCTCCACTTT
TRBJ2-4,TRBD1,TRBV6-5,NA,CASSMPGGFIQYF,TGTGCCAGCAGTATGCCAGGGGGTTTCATTCAGTACTTC
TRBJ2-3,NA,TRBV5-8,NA,CASSLEGRGSADTQYF,TGTGCCAGCAGCTTGGAGGGCAGGGGAAGCGCAGATACGCAGTATTTT
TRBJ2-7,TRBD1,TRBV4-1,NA,CASSQGTGGNEQYF,TGCGCCAGCAGCCAAGGCACAGGGGGAAATGAGCAGTACTTC
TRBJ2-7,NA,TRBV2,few,CASRRDSYEQYF,TGTGCCAGCAGGAGGGACTCCTACGAGCAGTACTTC
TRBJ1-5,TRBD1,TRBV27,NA,CASSRLGTVVRNQPQHF,TGTGCCAGCAGTCGATTAGGGACAGTGGTTCGCAATCAGCCCCAGCATTTT
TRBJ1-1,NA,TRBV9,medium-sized,CASSVGLQATGGEAFF,TGTGCCAGCAGCGTAGGGCTACAGGCCACCGGGGGTGAAGCTTTCTTT
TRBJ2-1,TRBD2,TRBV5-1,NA,CASSYGTSVLNEQFF,TGCGCCAGCAGCTACGGGACTAGCGTCCTCAATGAGCAGTTCTTC
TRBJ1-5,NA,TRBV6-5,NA,CASSLTYGSNQPQHF,TGTGCCAGCAGCCTTACCTATGGGAGCAATCAGCCCCAGCATTTT
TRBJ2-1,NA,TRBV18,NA,CASSPPGTSGANEQFF,TGTGCCAGCTCACCGCCCGGGACAAGCGGAGCAAATGAGCAGTTCTTC
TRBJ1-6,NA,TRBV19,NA,CASTRQDRYYSPLHF,TGTGCCAGTACGCGCCAGGATCGGTATTATTCACCCCTCCACTTT
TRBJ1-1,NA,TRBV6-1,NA,CASELAGRLEAFF,TGTGCCAGCGAACTAGCAGGGAGGTTGGAAGCTTTCTTT
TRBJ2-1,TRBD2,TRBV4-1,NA,CASSPLLGTSGYNEQFF,TGCGCCAGCAGCCCCCTCCTCGGGACTAGCGGCTACAATGAGCAGTTCTTC